The present T cell receptor beta chain was sequenced within a study of blood T cells in healthy people across ages. Across the study: About one barcoded beta molecule per two T cells came from capture by template switching.

This clonotype was observed a few times. Primers used in a second PCR of about 7 to 12 cycles were a sample-barcoded 5' primer and a J-beta primer mix. TCRdb fed the 5' RACE reads into MiXCR, producing one record per CDR3 protein. Of hundreds of thousands of distinct CDR3 sequences in the sample, around 24% were seen once. The germline V gene has CDR1 SNHLY and CDR2 FYNNEI. V dropped 3 bases and J dropped 1 base, with 13 bases sitting between them. The CDR3 loop spans 16 amino acids. This sample was shared with a second study, whose subject was T cells of mothers and their children.

The sequence came from a boy between 10 and 17 years old in good health. The source material was blood. The rearrangement links TRBV2 to TRBJ1-5, with D possibly TRBD1 on 5 matching bases. CDR3 sequence (DNA): TGTGCCAGCAGTGACCGGGGGAGAGAGAGCAATCAGCCCCAGCATTTT. Protein sequence: CASSDRGRESNQPQHF.